This is a list of T cell receptor beta chains from one sample in a study of cytomegalovirus exposure and HLA in healthy donors. Here immunoSEQ multiplex PCR was the method, and the copy in TCRdb shows in-frame clones only, minus some. There are approximately 74,000 clones in the sample; approximately 80% occur only once, and around 3.2% lies in the top ten. The sample taken for sequencing was PBMCs. These TCRs come from a woman aged 25-40 years in good health and CMV-seronegative. CDR3s leave out the opening cysteine and the closing phenylalanine or tryptophan.

J gene: TRBJ1-5
V gene: TRBV9
CDR3 protein: ASSVGDSQPQH

J gene: TRBJ1-6
V gene: TRBV27
CDR3 protein: ASARNNSPLH

J gene: TRBJ1-1
V gene: TRBV5-1
CDR3 protein: ASSLEGLPNTEAF

J gene: TRBJ1-2
V gene: TRBV2
CDR3 protein: ATHRDRGAYGYT

J gene: TRBJ1-2
V gene: TRBV29-1
CDR3 protein: SAHRADYGYT

J gene: TRBJ1-5
V gene: TRBV5-5
CDR3 protein: ASSQQGGNQPQH

J gene: TRBJ2-1
V gene: TRBV21-1
CDR3 protein: ASSKDGSGGPNEQF

J gene: TRBJ1-3
V gene: TRBV6-1
CDR3 protein: ASHLNGEPGNTIY

J gene: TRBJ2-2
V gene: TRBV5-6
CDR3 protein: ASRRSGLVLTGELF

J gene: -
V gene: TRBV6-6
CDR3 protein: ASSYRDRSSYEQY

J gene: TRBJ1-2
V gene: TRBV27
CDR3 protein: ASRLPGQVVYT

J gene: TRBJ2-1
V gene: TRBV9
CDR3 protein: ASSVEGAGGIYNEQF

J gene: TRBJ2-1
V gene: TRBV4-1
CDR3 protein: ATLGGALNEQF

J gene: TRBJ1-2
V gene: TRBV4-3
CDR3 protein: ASSQEWDRVQQG

J gene: TRBJ2-3
V gene: TRBV7-9
CDR3 protein: SSSNNPGQGNADTQY

J gene: TRBJ2-1
V gene: TRBV27
CDR3 protein: ASSLRDTYNEQF

J gene: TRBJ1-2
V gene: TRBV4-3
CDR3 protein: ASSPGRGQNGYT

J gene: TRBJ2-7
V gene: TRBV28
CDR3 protein: ASANPSTGPYEQY

J gene: TRBJ1-2
V gene: TRBV14
CDR3 protein: ASSPGQERVYGYT

J gene: TRBJ1-2
V gene: TRBV5-1
CDR3 protein: ASSLGTGKYGYT

J gene: TRBJ2-1
V gene: TRBV9
CDR3 protein: ASSVDPSGGPNEQF

J gene: TRBJ1-5
V gene: TRBV7-6
CDR3 protein: ASSAGGIGGQPQH

J gene: TRBJ2-1
V gene: TRBV2
CDR3 protein: ASSGLRNEQF

J gene: TRBJ1-4
V gene: TRBV7-9
CDR3 protein: SSSLAYHRESNEKLF

J gene: TRBJ2-7
V gene: TRBV27
CDR3 protein: ASSLEHSYEQY